What follows are 32 T cell receptor beta chains derived from one specimen sequenced in a study of blood T cells in healthy people across ages. Together with a sample-barcoded 5' primer, a J-beta primer mix was included in a second PCR lasting roughly 6 to 12 cycles. TCRdb re-analysed the 5' RACE reads in MiXCR, keeping a single row per CDR3 protein. In the table there are over 1,500,000 distinct CDR3 sequences, just under 50% of which are singletons. Material for sequencing was blood. These receptors were taken from a woman aged 35 to 49 in good health.

At least ten counts were recorded for this clonotype. The junction departs from the called germline gene at one end, perhaps through a read error. The CDR3 nucleotides are TGTGCCAGCAGCCCCCCCGGGACAGAAGAGACCCAGTACTTC. Encoded protein: CASSPPGTEETQYF. The V gene is TRBV5-1, the J gene TRBJ2-5; 7 bases map to TRBD1. CDR3 size: 14 residues. Germline lookup yields CDR1 SGHRS and CDR2 YFSETQ.

The rearrangement uses TRBV28 and TRBJ1-4, with D possibly matching TRBD1 (5 bases). The germline V gene has CDR1 MDHEN and CDR2 SYDVKM. The CDR3 sequence is 15 residues long. V was pared by 5 bases and J by 5 bases, with 15 bases between. The DNA of the CDR3 is TGTGCCAGCAGTCTCGTAATGGAGGGGAATGAAAAACTGTTTTTT. Translating gives CASSLVMEGNEKLFF.

This clonotype was picked up a small number of times. The chain combines TRBV7-3 with TRBJ2-5; 9 bases fit TRBD2. Germline loops: CDR1 SGHTA, CDR2 FQGTGA. V shed 2 bases and J 2 bases; nucleotides not matched to a gene: 6. The CDR3 sequence is 16 residues long. The CDR3 here is CASSLSGLAGQETQYF. CDR3 DNA sequence: TGTGCCAGCAGCTTATCCGGTCTAGCGGGGCAAGAGACCCAGTACTTC. Full variable domain (rest looked up from reference TRBV7-3 and TRBJ2-5): GAGVSQTPSNKVTEKGKYVELRCDPISGHTALYWYRQSLGQGPEFLIYFQGTGAADDSGLPNDRFFAVRPEGSVSTLKIQRTERGDSAVYLCASSLSGLAGQETQYFGPGTRLLVL.

This clonotype turned up a few times. CDR3 loop: CASSSLTRQETQYF. In DNA, the CDR3 is TGTGCCAGCAGCTCACTAACGAGGCAAGAGACCCAGTACTTC. This chain joins TRBV6-2 or TRBV6-3 and TRBJ2-5; no clear D. The V and J ends lost 6 bases and 2 bases respectively, with 13 bases between them. CDR1 is MNHEY, CDR2 SVGEGT, per germline. The CDR3 has 14 residues.

The rearrangement uses TRBV10-3 and TRBJ2-3; D is tentatively TRBD1 or TRBD2 (5 bases each). The V and J ends lost 6 bases and 0 bases respectively, with 13 bases between them. The CDR3 has 15 residues. Germline-derived CDR1 and CDR2 are ENHRY and SYGVKD. The CDR3 region has the DNA TGTGCCATCAGCCCGGGACCGACTAGCACAGATACGCAGTATTTT. Protein sequence: CAISPGPTSTDTQYF.

This clonotype was detected once. The rearrangement links TRBV6-2 or TRBV6-3 to TRBJ1-1, with TRBD1 identical over 10 bases. CDR1 and CDR2 from the germline V gene are MNHEY and SVGEGT. V lost 5 bases, J lost 5 bases, and 14 bases stayed unmatched. The CDR3 has 17 residues. CDR3 protein: CASSGTAGTGAGTEAFF. Written as DNA, the CDR3 is TGTGCCAGCAGTGGGACCGCCGGGACAGGGGCTGGGACTGAAGCTTTCTTT.

The chain employs TRBV15 and TRBJ2-7; 7 positions agree with TRBD2. The CDR3 has 15 amino acids. With V trimmed by 5 bases and J by 1 base, 8 bases remained unmatched. Germline CDR1 and CDR2: LNHNV and YYDKDF (reference sequence). The CDR3 DNA is TGTGCCACCAGCTCATGGGCTAGCGGTTCCTACGAGCAGTACTTC. Protein product: CATSSWASGSYEQYF.

This rearrangement joins TRBV11-3 to TRBJ2-4; 8 nucleotides match TRBD1. The CDR3 is 14 residues long. Trimming at V came to 5 bases and at J to 5 bases, leaving 5 bases not matched to a gene. Germline CDR1 is SGHNT and CDR2 is YENEEA. The CDR3 is CASSRQTGENIQYF. In DNA form, the CDR3 reads TGTGCCAGCAGCCGCCAGACAGGGGAAAACATTCAGTACTTC.

This chain links TRBV4-3 with TRBJ2-1, with D tentatively TRBD2 (5 bases). The V gene's germline CDR1 is LGHNA and CDR2 YSLEER. Trimming pared 0 bases from V and 0 bases from J, leaving 15 bases between. The CDR3 consists of 18 residues. CDR3 in amino acids: CASSQDTEALSSYNEQFF. The CDR3, as DNA: TGCGCCAGCAGCCAAGATACGGAGGCGCTTAGCTCCTACAATGAGCAGTTCTTC.

The rearrangement uses TRBV7-9 and TRBJ2-1; D unresolved. Germline values: CDR1 SEHNR, CDR2 FQNEAQ (reference sequence). V lost 1 base to trimming and J lost 5 bases, with 9 bases between them. The CDR3 spans 14 residues. The DNA of the CDR3 is TGTGCCAGCAGCTTAGTGCGGCAGGACAATGAGCAGTTCTTC. Translating it yields CASSLVRQDNEQFF.

Note on this clonotype: Possible read error: a much larger clone is one base away. The rearrangement uses TRBV7-2 and TRBJ2-5; D possibly corresponds to TRBD1 (5 bases). CDR3 size: 13 residues. Germline-derived CDR1 and CDR2 are SGHTA and FQGNSA. DNA for the CDR3: TGTGCCAACAGCTCAAGGGGTTTAGAGACCCAGTACTTC. As protein: CANSSRGLETQYF.

This sequence joins TRBV7-2 and TRBJ1-6; D remains unclear. Between the trimmed V and J ends, which lost 5 bases and 0 bases, there was a span of 11 bases. The CDR3 contains 16 residues. In germline, CDR1 is SGHTA, CDR2 FQGNSA. CDR3 DNA: TGTGCCAGCAGCCCCACACGGAACTCCTATAATTCACCCCTCCACTTT. This codes for CASSPTRNSYNSPLHF.

A few counts support this clonotype. The chain is built from TRBV7-9 and TRBJ2-5; possible D gene TRBD1, 5 bases. This CDR3 contains 15 residues. The V end was cut by 2 bases, the J end by 0 bases, with 10 bases between. Germline CDR1 and CDR2: SEHNR and FQNEAQ (reference sequence). The CDR3 reads CASSLIKGDQETQYF. The CDR3 DNA reads TGTGCCAGCAGCTTAATTAAAGGGGACCAAGAGACCCAGTACTTC.

Worth noting for this clonotype: A read error may account for a junction end that differs from germline. The chain combines TRBV18 with TRBJ1-2; D gene unclear. The CDR3 has 13 residues. Looked up from germline, CDR1 is KGHSH and CDR2 is LQKENI. CDR3 amino acids: CASSPDGNCGYTF. In nucleotides, the CDR3 is TGTGCCAGCTCACCGGACGGGAACTGTGGCTACACCTTC.

This clonotype has more than one count but fewer than ten. The V and J genes are TRBV20-1 and TRBJ2-3; 9 nucleotides line up with TRBD1. The CDR3 loop spans 14 amino acids. The germline CDR1 and CDR2 sequences are DFQATT and SNEGSKA (reference sequence). V shed 6 bases, J shed 5 bases, and the junction held 9 bases outside the gene matches. CDR3: CSAENRGLGDTQYF. The CDR3 DNA is TGCAGTGCCGAAAACAGGGGGCTAGGAGATACGCAGTATTTT.

The V gene is TRBV7-9, the J gene TRBJ2-5; TRBD2 matches at 13 bases. The germline CDR1 and CDR2 sequences are SEHNR and FQNEAQ (reference sequence). This CDR3 region has 18 residues. V was clipped by 4 bases and J by 4 bases; unmatched bases: 12. DNA of the CDR3: TGTGCCAGCAGCTCTACTAGCGGGGGGGCGTTAGGGCGAGAGACCCAGTACTTC. Its protein product is CASSSTSGGALGRETQYF.

The V call is TRBV29-1, the J call TRBJ2-2; D remains ambiguous. The CDR3 is 14 residues long. V lost 4 bases, J lost 2 bases, and 11 bases lay in between. Germline-derived CDR1 and CDR2 are SQVTM and ANQGSEA. The CDR3: CSVAYLTNTGELFF. CDR3 sequence (DNA): TGCAGCGTTGCCTATCTTACAAACACCGGGGAGCTGTTTTTT.

The chain combines TRBV28 with TRBJ2-3; 7 nucleotides match TRBD2. The CDR3 has 15 amino acids. Trimming cost V 2 bases and J 5 bases; bases outside gene matches: 7. Germline V CDR1 and CDR2: MDHEN, SYDVKM. The CDR3 DNA is TGTGCCAGCAGTTTACTGGCGGGGGAGGGAGATACGCAGTATTTT. Translating gives CASSLLAGEGDTQYF.

As to this clonotype: The junction does not match germline at one end; this may be a read error. This sequence joins TRBV6-2 or TRBV6-3 and TRBJ1-2; D might be TRBD1 (6 bases). The CDR3 has 13 residues. CDR1 and CDR2 (germline): MNHEY, SVGEGT. CDR3 DNA: TGTACCAGCAGCTCAACAGGGAACTATGGCTACACCTTC. This translates into CTSSSTGNYGYTF.

The chain carries TRBV5-6 and TRBJ1-2; D not resolved. CDR3 length equals 14 residues. The germline CDR1 and CDR2 sequences are SGHDT and YYEEEE. The V end lost 7 bases, the J end lost 2 bases, and 15 bases lay between the germline ends. The CDR3 is CASGIPTPNYGYTF. CDR3 sequence (DNA): TGTGCCAGCGGCATCCCGACACCGAACTATGGCTACACCTTC.

The chain joins TRBV6-1 to TRBJ2-7; D is undetermined. CDR3 size: 15 residues. Germline CDR1 is MNHNS and CDR2 is SASEGT. V was trimmed by 6 bases and J by 0 bases, leaving 15 bases between them. CDR3 in DNA: TGTGCCAGCAGAGACCCAGGCGGACCCTCCTACGAGCAGTACTTC. Protein: CASRDPGGPSYEQYF.

This clonotype was counted a single time. The chain employs TRBV28 and TRBJ1-5; unclear D gene. Germline V CDR1 and CDR2: MDHEN, SYDVKM. This CDR3 has 13 residues. Trimming cost V 8 bases and J 5 bases, with 13 bases left between them. CDR3 sequence: CASRVGGDQPQHF. The CDR3 DNA sequence: TGTGCCAGCCGGGTAGGCGGGGATCAGCCCCAGCATTTT.

This clonotype occurred a few times. The chain joins TRBV4-2 to TRBJ2-7; 7 positions agree with TRBD2. The CDR3 runs to 17 residues. Losses at the gene ends were 0 bases for V and 10 bases for J; bases not matched to a gene: 18. The germline V gene encodes CDR1 LGHNA and CDR2 YNFKEQ. CDR3 amino acids: CASSQDLLGGGAQSQYF. The CDR3 bases are TGTGCCAGCAGCCAAGATTTACTCGGCGGGGGAGCCCAGTCCCAGTACTTC.

The CDR3 sequence is CASGGGGLYEQYF. DNA of the CDR3: TGTGCCAGCGGTGGGGGGGGGCTCTACGAGCAGTACTTC. V and J are TRBV6-5 and TRBJ2-7, with D possibly TRBD2 on 7 matching bases. The V gene's germline CDR1 is MNHEY and CDR2 SVGAGI. The V end lost 8 bases, the J end lost 3 bases, and 14 bases lay between the germline ends. CDR3 length equals 13 residues.

This clonotype was picked up a small number of times. The V and J genes are TRBV6-6 and TRBJ1-2, with no clear D. Germline CDR1 is MNHNY and CDR2 is SVGAGI (reference sequence). The V end was cut by 2 bases, the J end by 0 bases, with 10 bases between. The CDR3 covers 15 residues. The CDR3 sequence is CASSYRAGSNYGYTF. The CDR3 nucleotides are TGTGCCAGCAGTTACCGGGCAGGATCTAACTATGGCTACACCTTC.

The J gene is TRBJ2-1, the V gene TRBV28, with 7 bases fitting TRBD1. This CDR3 region has 15 residues. Germline loops: CDR1 MDHEN, CDR2 SYDVKM. The V and J ends lost 4 bases and 7 bases, in that order; junction bases with no gene match: 10. The CDR3 DNA is TGTGCCAGCAGTTACAGGGGTTCCACTAGGAATGAGCAGTTCTTC. Protein: CASSYRGSTRNEQFF.

The genes are TRBV20-1 and TRBJ2-7, with TRBD1 as a possible D gene (8 bases). TRBJ2-4 matches the DNA end more closely, so the J call is doubtful. CDR1 and CDR2 from the germline V gene are DFQATT and SNEGSKA (reference sequence). The length of the CDR3 is 15 residues. CDR3 coding DNA: TGCAGTGCTAGAACCAACAGGGGGGGCAAAAACATTCAGTACTTC. This gives the protein CSARTNRGGKNIQYF.

The chain has TRBV20-1 and TRBJ2-3; TRBD2 matches at 9 bases. This CDR3 has 15 amino acids. Trimming took 0 bases from V and 1 from J; bases not matched to a gene: 2. Germline V gives CDR1 DFQATT, CDR2 SNEGSKA (reference sequence). The CDR3 nucleotides read TGCAGTGCTAGAGAAATAGCGGGGGGCACAGATACGCAGTATTTT. Its protein product is CSAREIAGGTDTQYF.

The CDR3 reads CSARVDTREQYF. CDR3 coding DNA: TGCAGTGCTAGAGTGGACACCCGTGAGCAGTACTTC. The chain recombines TRBV20-1 with TRBJ2-7, with D maybe TRBD1 (5 bases). CDR3 length equals 12 residues. CDR1 and CDR2 (germline): DFQATT, SNEGSKA (reference sequence). The V end was cut by 1 base, the J end by 7 bases, with 11 bases between.

CDR3 sequence reads: CAIRSGTTYEQYF. The CDR3 DNA reads TGTGCCATCAGGTCCGGGACCACCTACGAGCAGTACTTC. J is TRBJ2-7 and V is TRBV10-3; D is possibly TRBD1 or TRBD2 (5 bases each). This CDR3 spans 13 amino acids. Per the germline V gene, CDR1 is ENHRY and CDR2 is SYGVKD. Trimming removed 6 bases from V and 2 bases from J, with 11 bases in between.

About this clonotype itself: One junction end disagrees with the germline gene, perhaps due to a read error. V gene TRBV20-1 combines with J gene TRBJ2-7; D is unresolved. Germline CDR1 reads DFQATT; CDR2 reads SNEGSKA (reference sequence). CDR3 length: 12 residues. The CDR3 loop reads CNARRGPYEQYF. DNA of the CDR3: TGCAATGCTAGACGCGGTCCCTACGAGCAGTACTTC.

The chain recombines TRBV6-5 with TRBJ1-6; the match to TRBD1 covers 10 bases. The V gene end was trimmed by 8 bases and the J gene end by 6 bases; junction bases not matched to a gene: 1. The CDR3 is 13 amino acids. Germline CDR1 is MNHEY and CDR2 is SVGAGI. This chain's CDR3 is CASRDRGNSPLHF. The CDR3 nucleotides read TGTGCCAGCCGGGACAGGGGTAATTCACCCCTCCACTTT.